The 8 T cell receptor beta chains below were found in one sample sequenced in a study of T cell repertoires in ileal Crohn's disease. The protocol was immunoSEQ multiplex PCR, while the TCRdb copy is restricted to in-frame clones and leaves out a portion. There are roughly 8,400 clones in the sample; 75% to 85% occur only once, and around 13% lies in the top ten. Sequencing was carried out using ileal tissue. The receptors here all came from an adult with Crohn's disease.

This clone turned up a few times. J is TRBJ1-1 and V is TRBV5-1; 7 nucleotides align to TRBD1. This CDR3 is built from 18 residues. Losses at the gene ends were 1 base for V and 2 bases for J; bases not matched to a gene: 14. The V gene's germline CDR1 is SGHRS and CDR2 YFSETQ. The DNA of the CDR3 is TGCGCCAGCAGCTTGAGCTTTCCTGGGGGGACAGCAAACACTGAAGCTTTCTTT. Its protein is CASSLSFPGGTANTEAFF.

The chain recombines TRBV13 with TRBJ2-7; unclear D gene. This CDR3 is 13 amino acids long. V dropped 1 base and J dropped 5 bases, with 9 bases sitting between them. Per the germline V gene, CDR1 is PRHDT and CDR2 is FYEKMQ (reference sequence). The CDR3 coding sequence is TGTGCCAGCAGCTTAGAGTTTAGAGACGAGCAGTACTTC. This encodes CASSLEFRDEQYF.

This clone was detected only a few times. J is TRBJ2-7 and V is TRBV4-3; 8 positions agree with TRBD1. CDR1 is LGHNA, CDR2 YSLEER, per germline. The CDR3 length is 17 residues. V was clipped by 0 bases and J by 5 bases; unmatched bases: 12. The CDR3 sequence is CASSQDHSWQGAHEQYF. The CDR3 region has the DNA TGCGCCAGCAGCCAAGATCACTCGTGGCAGGGGGCCCACGAGCAGTACTTC.

The chain has TRBV28 and TRBJ1-2, with a tentative D call TRBD1 (5 bases). Looked up from germline, CDR1 is MDHEN and CDR2 is SYDVKM. Between the trimmed V and J ends, which lost 3 bases and 4 bases, there was a span of 9 bases. The CDR3 spans 13 residues. As DNA, the CDR3 is TGTGCCAGCAGTTTGGGGCAGACCTATGGCTACACCTTC. This sequence encodes CASSLGQTYGYTF.

This clone was seen only once. The chain couples TRBV5-1 to TRBJ1-2; 8 bases are shared with TRBD1. The CDR3 extends over 14 amino acids. CDR1 and CDR2 (germline): SGHRS, YFSETQ. V shed 4 bases and J 4 bases; nucleotides not matched to a gene: 6. Here the CDR3 reads CASSPDGQGYGYTF. DNA of the CDR3: TGCGCCAGCAGCCCTGACGGACAGGGCTATGGCTACACCTTC.

This clone was counted between two and nine times. The chain links TRBV10-3 to TRBJ1-2; D remains ambiguous. CDR3 length: 12 residues. Trimming removed 0 bases from V and 6 bases from J, with 5 bases in between. Germline-derived CDR1 and CDR2 are ENHRY and SYGVKD. The CDR3 loop reads CAISESGDGYTF. CDR3 sequence (DNA): TGTGCCATCAGTGAGTCGGGAGATGGCTACACCTTC.

V usage is TRBV6-1 and J usage is TRBJ1-3; D possibly corresponds to TRBD1 (6 bases). The CDR3 consists of 13 residues. V was cut by 10 bases and J by 2 bases, with 12 bases left in between. Germline CDR1 reads MNHNS; CDR2 reads SASEGT. The CDR3 region is CATRAGAGNTIYF. CDR3 sequence (DNA): TGTGCCACCAGAGCAGGGGCTGGAAACACCATATATTTT.

In DNA form, the CDR3 reads TGTGCCAGCAGCTTAGTAGGGATATCAGATACGCAGTATTTT. The encoded protein is CASSLVGISDTQYF. The rearrangement links TRBV7-2 to TRBJ2-3; D is undetermined. The CDR3 is 14 residues long. The V end was cut by 1 base, the J end by 4 bases, with 9 bases between. The germline V gene has CDR1 SGHTA and CDR2 FQGNSA.